Included here is one T cell receptor (beta chain) sequence, with context. Under the authors' procedure: Cell counts per sample came from amplifying reference gene primers. Using immunoSEQ multiplex PCR, the repertoire was profiled, and TCRdb retains in-frame clones only, with some absent. V, J and clone size reflect that table, while D and trimming were determined from the DNA. The sample contains around 250,000 clones, 85% to 90% of which appear only once. V shed 5 bases and J shed 1 base, with 16 bases lying between them. Germline values: CDR1 MNHNY, CDR2 SVGAGI (reference sequence). This CDR3 has 16 residues. The sample is drawn from a study of blood T cell repertoires in COVID-19. On the study more broadly: COVID-19 samples from acute and convalescent phases originated in the United States, Italy and Spain. PBMCs, B-cell-depleted T cells, or T cells were the source of the cDNA or gDNA that made up the material.

The receptor's source is a woman between 35 and 50 years old who had recovered from COVID-19. The chain uses TRBV6-6 and TRBJ2-3, with D possibly being TRBD2 (5 bases). The sequenced material came from peripheral blood. This chain's CDR3 is CASSPLRRVGTDTQYF. CDR3 coding DNA: TGTGCCAGCAGTCCCCTTCGGCGGGTGGGCACAGATACGCAGTATTTT.